These 10 T cell receptor beta chains were sequenced from one sample in a study of beta chain features in type 1 diabetes. Study outcomes and limitations: There was a moderate but significant shortening of TCRB CDR3s in all four CD4+ subsets of Type 1 diabetes patients.

Expressed TCRB transcripts were sequenced because the isolated RNA had all been reverse transcribed beforehand. Method: immunoSEQ multiplex PCR; TCRdb's copy keeps in-frame clones and lacks some. Counted here are approximately 240,000 clones, 16% occurring once; the ten biggest clones make up 0.07% to 0.095%. For these receptors, no antigen is known. Material: naive CD4+ T cells from blood. All receptors derive from a man younger than 45 with type 1 diabetes.

CDR3 loop: CASSHGSTDTQYF. In DNA form, the CDR3 reads TGTGCCAGCAGCCACGGGAGCACAGATACGCAGTATTTT. The rearrangement joins TRBV9 to TRBJ2-3; no clear D. CDR3 length: 13 amino acids. Germline CDR1 and CDR2: SGDLS and YYNGEE. Trimming took off 4 bases at V and 0 bases at J, with 6 bases between the two ends.

This rearrangement joins TRBV29-1 to TRBJ2-3; 7 nucleotides align to TRBD2. There are 15 residues in the CDR3. The V gene end was trimmed by 6 bases and the J gene end by 2 bases; junction bases not matched to a gene: 11. CDR1 and CDR2 from the germline V gene are SQVTM and ANQGSEA. CDR3 coding DNA: TGCAGCGTCCTCGGGGGGAAACGGAACACAGATACGCAGTATTTT. It encodes CSVLGGKRNTDTQYF.

In its sample, this clone was seen a few times. This rearrangement joins TRBV7-2 to TRBJ1-1, with D possibly matching TRBD1 (6 bases). The CDR3 extends over 14 amino acids. The germline CDR1 and CDR2 sequences are SGHTA and FQGNSA. The V and J ends lost 5 bases and 1 base respectively, with 11 bases between them. The CDR3, as DNA: TGTGCCAGCAGCATATCCAGGGGGAACACTGAAGCTTTCTTT. This sequence encodes CASSISRGNTEAFF. Filled out from reference TRBV7-2 and TRBJ1-1, the complete variable domain reads GAGVSQSPSNKVTEKGKDVELRCDPISGHTALYWYRQSLGQGLEFLIYFQGNSAPDKSGLPSDRFSAERTGGSVSTLTIQRTQQEDSAVYLCASSISRGNTEAFFGQGTRLTVV.

The chain uses TRBV6-6 and TRBJ2-3; TRBD2 is a possible D gene (7 bases). CDR3 length: 15 amino acids. The germline V and J ends were trimmed by 2 bases and 0 bases, with 9 bases remaining between them. Germline V gives CDR1 MNHNY, CDR2 SVGAGI (reference sequence). The CDR3 DNA follows: TGTGCCAGCAGTTACGGGGGGGCTAGCACAGATACGCAGTATTTT. As protein: CASSYGGASTDTQYF.

This clone has more than one count but fewer than ten. This sequence joins TRBV30 and TRBJ1-4; maybe TRBD1 (5 bases). CDR3 length: 13 residues. CDR1 and CDR2 from the germline V gene are GTSNPN and SVGIG (reference sequence). V shed 4 bases and J shed 7 bases, with 13 bases lying between them. The CDR3 nucleotides are TGTGCCTGGAACGGGGGTCTCGGTGAAAAACTGTTTTTT. Encoded protein: CAWNGGLGEKLFF.

CDR3 sequence (DNA): TGCAGCGTTTCCTCAGGAACAACCAATTACGAGCAGTACTTC. This translates into CSVSSGTTNYEQYF. The chain recombines TRBV29-1 with TRBJ2-7; D not resolved. Trimming took off 5 bases at V and 4 bases at J, with 18 bases between the two ends. The CDR3 consists of 14 residues. Germline V gives CDR1 SQVTM, CDR2 ANQGSEA.

This clone was counted between two and nine times. V usage is TRBV19 and J usage is TRBJ2-6, with 9 bases matching TRBD1. The CDR3 sequence is 17 residues long. Trimming cost V 7 bases and J 0 bases; bases outside gene matches: 7. Germline lookup yields CDR1 LNHDA and CDR2 SQIVND (reference sequence). The CDR3 DNA follows: TGTGCCAGTAAAACCGGGACAGGGACCTCTGGGGCCAACGTCCTGACTTTC. Translating gives CASKTGTGTSGANVLTF.

V gene TRBV6-6 combines with J gene TRBJ2-4; D is unclear. V dropped 6 bases and J dropped 7 bases, with 10 bases sitting between them. The CDR3 totals 12 residues. Germline CDR1 reads MNHNY; CDR2 reads SVGAGI (reference sequence). CDR3 in DNA: TGTGCCAGCAGGGCCCTCTGGAACATTCAGTACTTC. It translates to CASRALWNIQYF.

The genes are TRBV7-9 and TRBJ2-7; D unclear. V was trimmed by 5 bases and J by 5 bases, leaving 16 bases between them. The CDR3 extends over 14 amino acids. Germline CDR1 SEHNR, CDR2 FQNEAQ (reference sequence). The CDR3 DNA reads as TGTGCCAGCAGCGCCCAGGTAGCCGGCCACGAGCAGTACTTC. Protein product: CASSAQVAGHEQYF.

The chain carries TRBV7-3 and TRBJ1-1, with D hard to call. CDR3 length equals 12 residues. V gave up 0 bases and J gave up 3 bases, with 2 bases separating them. The germline gives CDR1 SGHTA, CDR2 FQGTGA. The CDR3 region is CASSLTDTEAFF. The CDR3 DNA sequence: TGTGCCAGCAGCTTAACGGACACTGAAGCTTTCTTT.